Listed here are 24 T cell receptor beta chains from one sample, sequenced in a study of cytomegalovirus exposure and HLA in healthy donors. PCR amplification relied on 60 Vbeta primers (plus 13 Jbeta primers). Method: immunoSEQ multiplex PCR; TCRdb's copy keeps in-frame clones and lacks some. The repertoire holds more than 110,000 clones, with 8.5% to 10% as singletons. Sequenced input: PBMCs. The receptors originated from a man over 45 in good health and CMV-seronegative.

This clone was seen only a few times. The rearrangement links TRBV19 to TRBJ1-6, with 7 nucleotides matching TRBD1. There are 15 residues in the CDR3. Trimming at V came to 4 bases and at J to 9 bases, leaving 9 bases not matched to a gene. Germline CDR1 LNHDA, CDR2 SQIVND (reference sequence). In DNA form, the CDR3 reads TGTGCCAGTAGTACTATGAACTGGGACAGTTCACCCCTCCACTTT. This codes for CASSTMNWDSSPLHF. The complete variable domain, with remaining parts taken from reference TRBV19 and TRBJ1-6, reads DGGITQSPKYLFRKEGQNVTLSCEQNLNHDAMYWYRQDPGQGLRLIYYSQIVNDFQKGDIAEGYSVSREKKESFPLTVTSAQKNPTAFYLCASSTMNWDSSPLHFGNGTRLTVT.

This clone has just a few counts. This chain links TRBV25-1 with TRBJ1-2; D uncertain. The CDR3 spans 15 residues. CDR1 and CDR2 (germline): MGHDK, SYGVNS. Trimming cost V 7 bases and J 3 bases, with 18 bases left between them. The CDR3: CASKEGGIPDYGYTF. The CDR3 nucleotides are TGTGCCAGCAAAGAGGGCGGGATCCCTGACTATGGCTACACCTTC.

This clone showed up just a few times. V usage is TRBV7-6 and J usage is TRBJ2-5; D may be TRBD2 (6 bases). Per germline, CDR1 SGHVS and CDR2 FNYEAQ. This CDR3 region has 13 residues. V gave up 5 bases and J gave up 6 bases, with 13 bases separating them. Here the CDR3 DNA reads TGTGCCAGCAGCCCAGGGACTGAAAAGACCCAGTACTTC. Translating it yields CASSPGTEKTQYF.

V is TRBV9 and J is TRBJ2-1, with TRBD2 as a possible D gene (5 bases). The CDR3 covers 16 residues. Germline CDR1 and CDR2: SGDLS and YYNGEE. The germline V and J ends were trimmed by 4 bases and 6 bases, with 20 bases remaining between them. The CDR3 protein is CASSPGLSLPINEQFF. In DNA, the CDR3 is TGTGCCAGCAGCCCCGGACTTTCACTTCCAATCAATGAGCAGTTCTTC.

The genes are TRBV11-2 and TRBJ2-2; 7 bases fit TRBD2. Germline V CDR1 and CDR2: SGHAT, FQNNGV. The CDR3 spans 17 residues. The ends lost 1 base at V and 8 bases at J; junction bases unmatched: 13. CDR3 sequence (DNA): TGTGCCAGCAGCTTAGGAGGTGGGGAGGGAAGAAGAGGGGAGCTGTTTTTT. Encoded protein: CASSLGGGEGRRGELFF.

This chain connects TRBV4-2 to TRBJ2-7; 10 nucleotides agree with TRBD2. The V gene's germline CDR1 is LGHNA and CDR2 YNFKEQ. V shed 1 base and J 2 bases; nucleotides not matched to a gene: 8. The CDR3 contains 17 residues. The CDR3, as DNA: TGTGCCAGCAGCCAAGGTTCTAGCGGGAGTTGGGCCTACGAGCAGTACTTC. Protein: CASSQGSSGSWAYEQYF.

This clone was detected a few times. The V call is TRBV7-9, the J call TRBJ2-5; 8 bases fit TRBD2. The CDR3 runs to 14 residues. The V segment lost 5 bases and the J segment 5 bases; nucleotides outside the gene matches: 7. The germline V gene encodes CDR1 SEHNR and CDR2 FQNEAQ (reference sequence). The CDR3 DNA sequence: TGTGCCAGCAGCGGACGGACTAGCACGGAGACCCAGTACTTC. Translating it yields CASSGRTSTETQYF.

The V gene is TRBV9, the J gene TRBJ2-5, with D possibly TRBD1 on 7 matching bases. The CDR3 is 14 residues long. Germline-derived CDR1 and CDR2 are SGDLS and YYNGEE. V lost 4 bases and J 8 bases, leaving 18 bases between the germline ends. The DNA for the CDR3 is TGTGCCAGCAGCACCGAGACAGGGCGGGGAACCCAGTACTTC. Its translation is CASSTETGRGTQYF.

This clone was seen a handful of times. V gene TRBV6-1 combines with J gene TRBJ1-2, with TRBD1 matching 7 bases. Germline values: CDR1 MNHNS, CDR2 SASEGT. V lost 6 bases to trimming and J lost 8 bases; unmatched junction nucleotides: 6. The CDR3 is made up of 12 amino acids. CDR3 amino acids: CASSRRGEGYTF. DNA of the CDR3: TGTGCCAGCAGCCGCAGGGGGGAGGGCTACACCTTC.

This clone was detected only a few times. V gene TRBV5-1 combines with J gene TRBJ2-5; TRBD1 matches at 7 bases. The CDR3 loop spans 16 amino acids. V gave up 4 bases and J gave up 3 bases; unmatched junction bases: 12. Germline CDR1 reads SGHRS; CDR2 reads YFSETQ. The CDR3 nucleotides read TGCGCCAGCAGCCCTCAACCGGGACAGCGCGAAGAGACCCAGTACTTC. This codes for CASSPQPGQREETQYF.

Only a few counts were recorded for this clone. This chain connects TRBV4-2 to TRBJ2-1; 7 nucleotides line up with TRBD1. Trimming removed 0 bases from V and 8 bases from J; junction bases left unmatched: 7. In germline, CDR1 is LGHNA, CDR2 YNFKEQ. This CDR3 spans 15 amino acids. For the CDR3, the DNA is TGTGCCAGCAGCCAAGAGCCGGGGCAGGGGGATGAGCAGTTCTTC. Translating it yields CASSQEPGQGDEQFF.

The V gene is TRBV5-6, the J gene TRBJ1-6; no reliable D call. This CDR3 region has 13 residues. Germline V gene data show CDR1 as SGHDT and CDR2 as YYEEEE. Deletions cut 4 bases from V and 5 bases from J, with 7 bases between. This CDR3 reads CASSPRDNSPLHF. The CDR3 coding sequence is TGTGCCAGCAGCCCGAGGGATAATTCACCCCTCCACTTT.

This clone was counted a few times. The CDR3 is CSVEDLAGAAGELFF. Written as DNA, the CDR3 is TGCAGCGTTGAAGATCTAGCGGGGGCGGCCGGGGAGCTGTTTTTT. This chain joins TRBV29-1 and TRBJ2-2, with 10 nucleotides matching TRBD2. V was clipped by 0 bases and J by 6 bases; unmatched bases: 4. Germline CDR1 SQVTM, CDR2 ANQGSEA. The CDR3 has 15 amino acids.

In this sample, this clone turned up a few times. The rearrangement joins TRBV5-4 to TRBJ2-3, with TRBD2 matching 10 bases. With V trimmed by 0 bases and J by 4 bases, 8 bases remained unmatched. There are 17 residues in the CDR3. Germline V gives CDR1 SGHNT, CDR2 YYREEE (reference sequence). This CDR3 reads CASSLAAGGLISDTQYF. The CDR3 DNA reads as TGTGCCAGCAGCTTGGCAGCGGGGGGGCTGATTTCAGATACGCAGTATTTT.

The chain has TRBV15 and TRBJ2-3; D may be TRBD1 (6 bases). In germline, CDR1 is LNHNV, CDR2 YYDKDF (reference sequence). Trimming removed 5 bases from V and 1 base from J, with 10 bases in between. CDR3 length: 14 residues. This CDR3 is CATSGPGGTDTQYF. The CDR3 nucleotides are TGTGCCACCAGCGGACCAGGGGGCACAGATACGCAGTATTTT.

This clone occurred a few times. The chain has TRBV30 and TRBJ1-6; 9 positions match TRBD1. V lost 2 bases and J lost 6; bases outside the gene matches: 2. Germline V gene sequence: CDR1 GTSNPN, CDR2 SVGIG (reference sequence). The CDR3 spans 14 residues. The CDR3 reads CAWSTGQGNSPLHF. DNA of the CDR3: TGTGCCTGGAGTACGGGACAGGGTAATTCACCCCTCCACTTT.

This chain connects TRBV5-6 to TRBJ2-1; unclear D gene. V was pared by 1 base and J by 5 bases, with 4 bases between. The germline CDR1 and CDR2 sequences are SGHDT and YYEEEE. The CDR3 has 12 residues. CDR3 nucleotides: TGTGCCAGCAGCTTGACTCACAATGAGCAGTTCTTC. Translating gives CASSLTHNEQFF. The variable domain in full, completed from reference TRBV5-6 and TRBJ2-1, reads DAGVTQSPTHLIKTRGQQVTLRCSPKSGHDTVSWYQQALGQGPQFIFQYYEEEERQRGNFPDRFSGHQFPNYSSELNVNALLLGDSALYLCASSLTHNEQFFGPGTRLTVL.

This clone showed up just a few times. The V and J genes are TRBV5-5 and TRBJ2-1, with D possibly TRBD1 on 5 matching bases. This CDR3 is 15 amino acids long. The germline V and J ends were trimmed by 0 bases and 0 bases, with 7 bases remaining between them. The germline CDR1 and CDR2 sequences are SGHKS and YYEKEE (reference sequence). This CDR3 reads CASSLGQSSYNEQFF. In DNA, the CDR3 is TGTGCCAGCAGCTTGGGACAGAGCTCCTACAATGAGCAGTTCTTC.

This clone appeared a few times. This sequence joins TRBV7-8 and TRBJ2-5, with TRBD1 matching 7 bases. The CDR3 extends over 14 amino acids. V gave up 7 bases and J gave up 1 base; unmatched junction bases: 6. Germline V gives CDR1 SGHVS, CDR2 FQNEAQ. CDR3 nucleotides: TGTGCCAGCACATGGGGACAGCTCCAAGAGACCCAGTACTTC. This encodes CASTWGQLQETQYF.

The chain joins TRBV7-2 to TRBJ1-1, with 9 bases aligning to TRBD1. The CDR3 runs to 14 residues. Germline V gives CDR1 SGHTA, CDR2 FQGNSA. Unmatched junction bases numbered 8, after V lost 2 bases and J lost 10 bases. The CDR3 spells CASSLTTGGAGAFF. In DNA form, the CDR3 reads TGTGCCAGCAGCTTAACCACAGGGGGCGCAGGAGCTTTCTTT.

This chain connects TRBV11-2 to TRBJ2-3; TRBD2 matches at 8 bases. This CDR3 is 17 amino acids long. Germline V CDR1 and CDR2: SGHAT, FQNNGV. Unmatched junction bases numbered 14, after V lost 6 bases and J lost 3 bases. CDR3 in amino acids: CASSFITGTSRTDTQYF. CDR3 sequence (DNA): TGTGCCAGCAGTTTTATCACCGGGACTAGTAGGACAGATACGCAGTATTTT. Filled out from reference TRBV11-2 and TRBJ2-3, the complete variable domain reads EAGVAQSPRYKIIEKRQSVAFWCNPISGHATLYWYQQILGQGPKLLIQFQNNGVVDDSQLPKDRFSAERLKGVDSTLKIQPAKLEDSAVYLCASSFITGTSRTDTQYFGPGTRLTVL.

This clone turned up a few times. The chain links TRBV11-2 to TRBJ1-6, with D perhaps matching TRBD1 (5 bases). The CDR3 loop spans 14 amino acids. Per the germline V gene, CDR1 is SGHAT and CDR2 is FQNNGV. V was trimmed by 4 bases and J by 9 bases, leaving 13 bases between them. CDR3 sequence reads: CASSSGAPISPLHF. Here the CDR3 DNA reads TGTGCCAGCAGCTCTGGGGCCCCTATTTCACCCCTCCACTTT.

This clone has just a few counts. This chain joins TRBV29-1 and TRBJ2-3; 8 bases align to TRBD1. The CDR3 length is 13 residues. V lost 4 bases, J lost 4 bases, and 4 bases stayed unmatched. The germline gives CDR1 SQVTM, CDR2 ANQGSEA. The CDR3 reads CSVGTGRADTQYF. CDR3 coding DNA: TGCAGCGTTGGGACAGGGCGGGCAGATACGCAGTATTTT.

This clone was detected many times. This sequence joins TRBV6-1 and TRBJ2-3; 14 positions agree with TRBD2. The CDR3 sequence is 15 residues long. V lost 6 bases and J lost 6; bases outside the gene matches: 5. Germline V gene lookup returns CDR1 MNHNS and CDR2 SASEGT. CDR3 region: CASSAGTSGSDTQYF. CDR3 in DNA: TGTGCCAGCAGCGCCGGGACTAGCGGGAGTGATACGCAGTATTTT.